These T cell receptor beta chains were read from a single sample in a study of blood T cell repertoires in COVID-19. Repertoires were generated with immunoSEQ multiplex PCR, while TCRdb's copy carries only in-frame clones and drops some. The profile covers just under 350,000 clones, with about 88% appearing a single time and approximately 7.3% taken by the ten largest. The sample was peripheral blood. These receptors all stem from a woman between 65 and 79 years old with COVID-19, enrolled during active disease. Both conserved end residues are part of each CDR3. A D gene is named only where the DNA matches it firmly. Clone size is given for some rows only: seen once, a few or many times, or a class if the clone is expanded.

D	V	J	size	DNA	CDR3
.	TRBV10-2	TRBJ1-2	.	TGCGCCAGCAGTGAAGGCGGAATTAACTATGGCTACACCTTC	CASSEGGINYGYTF
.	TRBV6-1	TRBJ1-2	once	TGTGCCAGCAGTGAAGCGCGGAAGGGGGTCTATGGCTACACCTTC	CASSEARKGVYGYTF
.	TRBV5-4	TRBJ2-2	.	TGTGCCAGCAGCCCCGACAGGTCTGACGGGGAGCTGTTTTTT	CASSPDRSDGELFF
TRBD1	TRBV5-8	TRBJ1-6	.	TGTGCCAGCAGCTCCTTTGGACAGGCTAATTCACCCCTCCACTTT	CASSSFGQANSPLHF
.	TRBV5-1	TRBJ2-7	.	TGCGCCAGCAGCTTAACGGGGGACCCCTCCTACGAGCAGTACTTC	CASSLTGDPSYEQYF
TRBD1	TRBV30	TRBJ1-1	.	TGTGCCTGCCGGGACAGCGGTTTCATGAACACTGAAGCTTTCTTT	CACRDSGFMNTEAFF
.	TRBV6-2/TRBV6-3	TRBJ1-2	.	TGTGCCAGCAGCCGGCAGGGTCTAGGTGGCTACACCTTC	CASSRQGLGGYTF
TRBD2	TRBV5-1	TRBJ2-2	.	TGCGCCAGCCACGCGGGGGGACTGAACACCGGGGAGCTGTTTTTT	CASHAGGLNTGELFF
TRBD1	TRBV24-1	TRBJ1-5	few	TGTGCCACCAGTGATACGACAGGGGGTCCAGGGCCCCAGCATTTT	CATSDTTGGPGPQHF
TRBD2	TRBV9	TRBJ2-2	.	TGTGCCAGCAGTCGCCGACTAGCGGGGGGCCCCGGGGAGCTGTTTTTT	CASSRRLAGGPGELFF
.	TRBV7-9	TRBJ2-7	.	TGTGCCAGCAGCTTAGAAGCGTGGGGAGGAACCTACGAGCAGTACTTC	CASSLEAWGGTYEQYF
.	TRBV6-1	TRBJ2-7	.	TGTGCCAGCAGTGAAAGGCTGGGGAGCTACGAGCAGTACTTC	CASSERLGSYEQYF
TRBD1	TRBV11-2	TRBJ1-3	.	TGTGCCAGCAGCTTAGAACGCCCAGGGGGCGAATACTCTGGAAACACCATATATTTT	CASSLERPGGEYSGNTIYF
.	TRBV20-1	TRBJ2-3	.	TGCAGTGCTAGTTTGCCCCAGGTTCCAGGTACGCAGTATTTT	CSASLPQVPGTQYF
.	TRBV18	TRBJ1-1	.	TGTGCCAGCTCACCACCAGGGGCAGGGACTGAAGCTTTCTTT	CASSPPGAGTEAFF
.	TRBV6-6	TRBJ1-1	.	TGTGCCAGCAGTTACGCAGGCACTTCGAACACTGAAGCTTTCTTT	CASSYAGTSNTEAFF